Listed here are 18 T cell receptor beta chains from one sample, sequenced in a study of shared clonotypes between healthy human individuals. Terminally differentiated effector memory CD45RA+ cells were excluded from the naive CD8 cells, which were CD45RO-negative and positively selected for CCR7. Sequencing was performed with immunoSEQ multiplex PCR; in TCRdb, only in-frame clones are kept and a portion is missing. The sample lists about 2.2 million clones, about 93% seen once, with around 1.7% in the top ten. The material sequenced was naive CD8+ T cells from PBMCs. These receptors all come from a man aged 18 to 29 in good health. Some clones in this sample may be carry-over from other donors' samples.

The chain recombines TRBV5-1 with TRBJ2-2; perhaps TRBD2 as D (6 bases). CDR1 is SGHRS and CDR2 is YFSETQ in the germline V gene. The length of the CDR3 is 21 residues. Trimming cost V 0 bases and J 0 bases, with 24 bases left between them. This chain's CDR3 is CASSLADYQARGGPNTGELFF. The CDR3 nucleotides are TGCGCCAGCAGCTTGGCGGACTATCAAGCGAGAGGCGGGCCGAACACCGGGGAGCTGTTTTTT.

This clone was seen a single time. The V and J genes are TRBV4-2 and TRBJ2-3; D tentatively reads TRBD1 or TRBD2 (5 bases each). Germline CDR1 and CDR2: LGHNA and YNFKEQ. The CDR3 has 16 residues. Trimming shortened V by 5 bases and J by 4 bases, and 19 bases separated the two germline ends. The CDR3 coding sequence is TGTGCCAGCAGCTCCCCGAGGGCTAGAGGGGCAGATACGCAGTATTTT. Translated, it gives CASSSPRARGADTQYF.

Worth noting for this clone: This CDR3 is also generated by other DNA sequences in the sample. This chain joins TRBV6-5 and TRBJ2-3; D remains unclear. This CDR3 spans 13 amino acids. The germline CDR1 and CDR2 sequences are MNHEY and SVGAGI. Trimming took 0 bases from V and 5 from J, leaving 6 bases between them. The chain's CDR3 is CASSYSPVDTQYF. The DNA of the CDR3 is TGTGCCAGCAGTTACTCACCAGTAGATACGCAGTATTTT.

The chain recombines TRBV6-5 with TRBJ2-7; D is unresolved. V shed 1 base and J shed 5 bases, with 3 bases lying between them. Looked up from germline, CDR1 is MNHEY and CDR2 is SVGAGI. CDR3 length: 11 amino acids. CDR3 amino acids: CASSYWDEQYF. The DNA for the CDR3 is TGTGCCAGCAGTTACTGGGACGAGCAGTACTTC.

The chain combines TRBV5-6 with TRBJ1-6; D is undetermined. The V and J ends lost 6 bases and 14 bases respectively, with 15 bases between them. Germline CDR1 is SGHDT and CDR2 is YYEEEE. This CDR3 has 12 residues. CDR3: CASNVGRAALHF. The CDR3 nucleotides read TGTGCCAGCAATGTGGGGAGGGCGGCCCTCCACTTT. The full variable domain, with the rest looked up from reference TRBV5-6 and TRBJ1-6, is DAGVTQSPTHLIKTRGQQVTLRCSPKSGHDTVSWYQQALGQGPQFIFQYYEEEERQRGNFPDRFSGHQFPNYSSELNVNALLLGDSALYLCASNVGRAALHFGNGTRLTVT.

The genes are TRBV6-1 and TRBJ1-1; D is uncertain. The CDR3 has 11 residues. Germline CDR1 MNHNS, CDR2 SASEGT. V was trimmed by 3 bases and J by 7 bases, leaving 6 bases between them. The CDR3 sequence is CASSETLEAFF. The CDR3 DNA sequence: TGTGCCAGCAGTGAGACACTTGAAGCTTTCTTT.

A note on this clone: The sample has other DNA sequences that encode this CDR3 too. The chain employs TRBV19 and TRBJ2-2; D is unresolved. There are 13 residues in the CDR3. Trimming took off 3 bases at V and 4 bases at J, with 6 bases between the two ends. From germline, CDR1 is LNHDA and CDR2 SQIVND (reference sequence). The CDR3 coding sequence is TGTGCCAGTAGTATTACGGTCACCGGGGAGCTGTTTTTT. Translating gives CASSITVTGELFF. Based on the CDR3 plus reference TRBV19 and TRBJ2-2, the full variable domain is DGGITQSPKYLFRKEGQNVTLSCEQNLNHDAMYWYRQDPGQGLRLIYYSQIVNDFQKGDIAEGYSVSREKKESFPLTVTSAQKNPTAFYLCASSITVTGELFFGEGSRLTVL.

This clone was detected only once. This sequence joins TRBV9 and TRBJ1-1; D may be TRBD1 (6 bases). Trimming left V 3 bases short and J 1 base short, with 19 bases between. CDR1 and CDR2 from the germline V gene are SGDLS and YYNGEE. The CDR3 runs 17 residues. CDR3 sequence reads: CASSAGGGNEGNTEAFF. The CDR3 nucleotides are TGTGCCAGCAGCGCTGGAGGGGGGAATGAAGGGAACACTGAAGCTTTCTTT. The full variable domain, completed using reference TRBV9 and TRBJ1-1, is DSGVTQTPKHLITATGQRVTLRCSPRSGDLSVYWYQQSLDQGLQFLIQYYNGEERAKGNILERFSAQQFPDLHSELNLSSLELGDSALYFCASSAGGGNEGNTEAFFGQGTRLTVV.

This chain connects TRBV2 to TRBJ2-5; possible D gene TRBD2, 5 bases. The CDR3 contains 14 residues. V lost 0 bases to trimming and J lost 1 base, with 6 bases between them. Germline V lookup: CDR1 SNHLY, CDR2 FYNNEI. CDR3 loop: CASSEARAQETQYF. The CDR3 DNA follows: TGTGCCAGCAGTGAAGCGCGGGCCCAAGAGACCCAGTACTTC.

The chain combines TRBV21-1 with TRBJ1-3. TRBV21-1 is described as a pseudogene. CDR3 length: 17 amino acids. In DNA form, the CDR3 reads TGTGCCAGAGACCGGGACAGCGGGAGAAGCTCTGGAAACACCATATATTTT. Amino acid sequence: CARDRDSGRSSGNTIYF.

This clone appeared a single time. The V gene is TRBV7-8, the J gene TRBJ2-1; 7 positions agree with TRBD2. Per germline, CDR1 SGHVS and CDR2 FQNEAQ. There are 16 residues in the CDR3. V lost 5 bases to trimming and J lost 1 base; unmatched junction nucleotides: 8. The CDR3 here is CASSQGAGRSYNEQFF. CDR3 DNA sequence: TGTGCCAGCAGCCAGGGAGCGGGAAGATCCTACAATGAGCAGTTCTTC.

This clone was seen once. Other nucleotide sequences from this sample produce the same CDR3. The chain recombines TRBV7-9 with TRBJ1-2; D possibly corresponds to TRBD1 (5 bases). The germline V gene encodes CDR1 SEHNR and CDR2 FQNEAQ (reference sequence). The CDR3 runs 13 residues. Trimming stripped 1 base from V and 5 bases from J, with 8 bases between. The CDR3 coding sequence is TGTGCCAGCAGCTTAGGGGGGTCTTATGGCTACACCTTC. It is translated as CASSLGGSYGYTF.

The J gene is TRBJ1-2, the V gene TRBV4-2; 8 bases are a match to TRBD1. Germline CDR1 reads LGHNA; CDR2 reads YNFKEQ. The J segment lost 8 bases and the V segment lost 0 bases, leaving 8 bases of the junction unmatched. This CDR3 is 15 amino acids long. CDR3 amino acids: CASSQESPGGEGYTF. CDR3 sequence (DNA): TGTGCCAGCAGCCAAGAGTCCCCAGGGGGCGAGGGCTACACCTTC.

This clone was found once. The chain links TRBV19 to TRBJ2-1, with 11 bases fitting TRBD1. CDR3 length: 16 residues. From germline, CDR1 is LNHDA and CDR2 SQIVND (reference sequence). V lost 3 bases and J lost 3; bases outside the gene matches: 4. DNA of the CDR3: TGTGCCAGTAGTATCGGGACAGGGGGAAACTACAATGAGCAGTTCTTC. Translating gives CASSIGTGGNYNEQFF.

The chain uses TRBV2 and TRBJ2-3; possibly TRBD1 or TRBD2 for D (5 bases each). Per germline, CDR1 SNHLY and CDR2 FYNNEI. The V and J ends lost 7 bases and 2 bases respectively, with 16 bases between them. The CDR3 runs 15 residues. CDR3 DNA: TGTGCCAGCACCAAAAGGGACCCACTCACAGATACGCAGTATTTT. Protein sequence: CASTKRDPLTDTQYF.

The chain links TRBV9 to TRBJ2-3; TRBD2 matches 10 bases. After removal of 4 bases from V and 3 bases from J, the junction contained 11 bases not matched to a gene. CDR3 length equals 17 residues. Germline V lookup: CDR1 SGDLS, CDR2 YYNGEE. DNA for the CDR3: TGTGCCAGCAGCCCCCGGGCTAGCGGGAGAGGAACAGATACGCAGTATTTT. Translation gives CASSPRASGRGTDTQYF.

This clone was counted a few times. V usage is TRBV4-1 and J usage is TRBJ1-1; no clear D gene. V was pared by 9 bases and J by 1 base, with 9 bases between. This CDR3 is 12 amino acids long. Per germline, CDR1 MGHRA and CDR2 YSYEKL. The DNA for the CDR3 is TGCGCCAGTCAAAACACGAACACTGAAGCTTTCTTT. It codes for CASQNTNTEAFF.

The chain uses TRBV5-6 and TRBJ2-7; 9 nucleotides agree with TRBD1. Per the germline V gene, CDR1 is SGHDT and CDR2 is YYEEEE. The CDR3 contains 17 residues. V was clipped by 4 bases and J by 0 bases; unmatched bases: 11. CDR3 coding DNA: TGTGCCAGCAGCGGAACAACCGGGACAGGGAGCTCCTACGAGCAGTACTTC. This gives the protein CASSGTTGTGSSYEQYF.